The clone carrying this T cell receptor (beta chain) was counted at least ten times. Its matching antigen is unknown. This sample is part of a study of T cells after yellow fever vaccination. TCRdb independently ran MiXCR on the 5' RACE reads; one entry per CDR3 protein. This sample has hundreds of thousands of distinct CDR3 sequences, with about 12% found just once. Study-level findings and limits: Researchers report a weaker secondary response that nonetheless peaked faster, day 5 versus 15. The study noted that FACS-sorted repertoires could contain abundant clonotypes contaminating from the bulk population.

The germline V gene has CDR1 LNHNV and CDR2 YYDKDF (reference sequence). The CDR3 totals 14 residues. V was shortened by 0 bases and J by 3 bases, with 8 bases between the two germline ends. The chain couples TRBV15 to TRBJ1-2; tentative D call: TRBD1 (6 bases). The receptor was derived from a man aged 18 to 30 who received the YFV17D yellow fever vaccine. The source was CD4+ T cells sorted from PBMCs, collected 15 days after the yellow fever booster vaccination. The CDR3 loop reads CATSREAGDYGYTF. CDR3 nucleotides: TGTGCCACCAGCAGAGAAGCAGGGGACTATGGCTACACCTTC.